This TCR beta chain emerged from a study of low-dose radiotherapy and immunotherapy resistance in tumors. Background on the study: Patients were given intravenous nivolumab 240 mg every two weeks plus ipilimumab 1 mg/kg every six weeks.

This clonotype was recorded at least ten times. Time point here: after trial treatment. Treatment meaning: LDRT plus nivolumab, ipilimumab, low-dose cyclophosphamide and aspirin (RACIN trial). The study gave donors nivolumab, ipilimumab, aspirin, low-dose cyclophosphamide and low-dose radiotherapy. First-strand cDNA relied on TRAV- and TRBV-specific primers spanning alpha and beta chains. Using a constant-region primer together with a V-primer adapter, TCRs were subjected to 20 PCR cycles of amplification. TCRdb re-called the reads with MiXCR, one entry per CDR3 protein. The table records around 84,000 distinct CDR3 sequences, around 17% of them present only once. CDR3 length: 15 residues. V was pared by 2 bases and J by 1 base, with 12 bases between. CDR1 and CDR2 from the germline V gene are MNHEY and SVGAGI.

The origin of this receptor is a male donor with prostate cancer. V and J are TRBV6-5 and TRBJ2-7, with D perhaps given as TRBD1 or TRBD2 (6 bases each). Sequenced here: PBMCs, sampled after low-dose radiotherapy plus immunotherapy. CDR3 region: CASSYMGGASYEQYF. The CDR3 coding sequence is TGTGCCAGCAGTTACATGGGGGGCGCATCCTACGAGCAGTACTTC.